This T cell receptor (beta chain) stems from a study of CD8 T cell repertoires and HIV-1 epitope variants. The CDR3 totals 14 residues. Germline V gene lookup returns CDR1 SGDLS and CDR2 YYNGEE. The V segment lost 4 bases and the J segment 7 bases; nucleotides outside the gene matches: 11. Assay used: immunoSEQ multiplex PCR; TCRdb lists only in-frame clones, some missing. The sample lists roughly 4,500 clones, 65% occurring once. Concerning this clone: Its antigen remains unknown.

Sequences were obtained from cultured CD8+ T cells derived from PBMCs. The chain has TRBV9 and TRBJ2-7; TRBD2 agrees at 7 bases. This clonotype was sampled from a male donor with HIV. The CDR3 DNA reads as TGTGCCAGCAGCCCCCGGACGGGGGGAATTGAGCAGTACTTC. Translated: CASSPRTGGIEQYF.